The clone carrying this T cell receptor (beta chain) was observed once. Its antigen remains unidentified. The entry originates in a study of T-cell reconstitution after alpha-beta-depleted transplantation in children. Overall study findings and caveats: After transplant, high TCRbeta diversity at day 60 in some patients arose from surviving recipient T cells and thymic progenitors. A year post-transplant, T-cell counts and diversity derived mostly from newly produced T cells. Reported findings indicate that, about two months after transplant, alpha-beta T cells came from several hundred expanded clones, which were derived from non-depleted graft cells.

As it was prepared, the TCRbeta library received unique molecular identifiers. In TCRdb, the PCR reads were re-called with MiXCR into one record per CDR3 protein. Among 250,000 or so distinct CDR3 sequences listed, 20% to 30% were seen once. CDR1 and CDR2 from the germline V gene are DFQATT and SNEGSKA (reference sequence). The ends lost 3 bases at V and 7 bases at J; junction bases unmatched: 9. The CDR3 sequence is 14 residues long. V usage is TRBV20-1 and J usage is TRBJ2-1, with 7 bases matching TRBD2. The specimen was PBMCs, mostly from graft donor cells, collected 360 days after TCRalphabeta/CD19-depleted stem cell transplant. The clonotype was recovered from a female patient younger than 10 who had a stem cell transplant for congenital amegakaryocytic thrombocytopenia, so the T cells may come from the graft donor. The CDR3 bases are TGCAGTGCTAGTATGCCGGGAGGTTATAATGAGCAGTTCTTC. It codes for CSASMPGGYNEQFF.